One sample yielded the 4 T cell receptor beta chains listed below, sequenced in a study of blood T cell repertoires in COVID-19. Assay used: immunoSEQ multiplex PCR; TCRdb lists only in-frame clones, some missing. The sample contains some 70,000 clones, roughly nine tenths of which appear only once. Specimen: peripheral blood. The receptors originated from a human donor in a cohort sampled during active COVID-19.

The chain uses TRBV6-5 and TRBJ2-1; 9 positions match TRBD1. Germline V CDR1 and CDR2: MNHEY, SVGAGI. The CDR3 is 15 amino acids. V was pared by 6 bases and J by 5 bases, with 8 bases of the junction left unmatched. CDR3 protein: CASRPPGQGHNEQFF. In DNA, the CDR3 is TGTGCCAGCAGGCCCCCGGGACAGGGCCACAATGAGCAGTTCTTC.

The chain joins TRBV6-2 or TRBV6-3 to TRBJ1-1, with D unclear. The V gene lost 0 bases and the J gene lost 0 bases, with 11 bases spanning the gap. This CDR3 comprises 16 residues. Germline CDR1 is MNHEY and CDR2 is SVGEGT. The DNA of the CDR3 is TGTGCCAGCAGTTACTCGAACGCCGACATGAACACTGAAGCTTTCTTT. Amino acid sequence: CASSYSNADMNTEAFF.

The chain carries TRBV28 and TRBJ2-1; 16 nucleotides line up with TRBD2. The CDR3 has 18 amino acids. Germline V CDR1 and CDR2: MDHEN, SYDVKM. The trim removed 5 bases at V and 6 bases at J, leaving 10 bases unmatched. The CDR3 nucleotides are TGTGCCAGCAGTGTCCCCGGGACTAGCGGGAGGGCCCCCAATGAGCAGTTCTTC. This encodes CASSVPGTSGRAPNEQFF.

This chain connects TRBV4-3 to TRBJ2-7; the D is unclear. The CDR3 is 10 residues long. Germline V gene sequence: CDR1 LGHNA, CDR2 YSLEER. Trimming shortened V by 4 bases and J by 11 bases, and 9 bases separated the two germline ends. The CDR3 loop reads CASSPLIEYF. The CDR3 region has the DNA TGCGCCAGCAGCCCTCTTATCGAGTACTTC.